The 27 T cell receptor beta chains in this list originate from one sample, sequenced in a study of cytomegalovirus exposure and HLA in healthy donors. The PCR had 60 Vbeta and 13 Jbeta primers. TCRdb keeps only in-frame clones here, not all; method: immunoSEQ multiplex PCR. The table includes tens of thousands of clones, approximately 66% detected once. The sequencing input was PBMCs. The receptors shown here come from a man over 45 in good health and CMV-seropositive.

This chain joins TRBV5-6 and TRBJ1-6, with 7 bases lining up with TRBD1. In germline, CDR1 is SGHDT, CDR2 YYEEEE. V shed 2 bases, J shed 7 bases, and the junction held 9 bases outside the gene matches. The CDR3 has 16 residues. The CDR3 is CASSLLGGSANSPLHF. CDR3 coding DNA: TGTGCCAGCAGCTTACTAGGGGGCAGCGCCAATTCACCCCTCCACTTT. Combining the CDR3 with reference TRBV5-6 and TRBJ1-6 gives the whole variable domain DAGVTQSPTHLIKTRGQQVTLRCSPKSGHDTVSWYQQALGQGPQFIFQYYEEEERQRGNFPDRFSGHQFPNYSSELNVNALLLGDSALYLCASSLLGGSANSPLHFGNGTRLTVT.

The chain uses TRBV5-1 and TRBJ1-4; 10 bases match TRBD1. The CDR3 spans 19 residues. Unmatched junction bases numbered 14, after V lost 4 bases and J lost 2 bases. Germline V gene lookup returns CDR1 SGHRS and CDR2 YFSETQ. CDR3 sequence reads: CASSKLSGTGVTTNEKLFF. The CDR3 DNA sequence: TGCGCCAGCAGCAAGCTCTCCGGGACAGGGGTCACGACTAATGAAAAACTGTTTTTT.

The J gene is TRBJ2-7, the V gene TRBV5-8; 8 bases are shared with TRBD1. The CDR3 is made up of 15 amino acids. Per germline, CDR1 SGHTS and CDR2 YDEGEE. V lost 4 bases to trimming and J lost 4 bases; unmatched junction nucleotides: 10. The CDR3 DNA is TGTGCCAGCAGCGGATCCGGGACAGGAGAATACGAGCAGTACTTC. This sequence encodes CASSGSGTGEYEQYF.

The chain joins TRBV9 to TRBJ1-2; D gene ambiguous. The CDR3 runs to 13 residues. Trimming stripped 4 bases from V and 0 bases from J, with 7 bases between. Germline V gives CDR1 SGDLS, CDR2 YYNGEE. CDR3 amino acids: CASSTPPNYGYTF. The CDR3, as DNA: TGTGCCAGCAGCACTCCTCCTAACTATGGCTACACCTTC.

This clone was found a few times. V and J are TRBV6-5 and TRBJ1-2; 8 nucleotides agree with TRBD1. Germline V gives CDR1 MNHEY, CDR2 SVGAGI. V lost 2 bases, J lost 14 bases, and 10 bases stayed unmatched. The CDR3 is made up of 13 amino acids. The CDR3 nucleotides are TGTGCCAGCAGTTACACGGAACGGGACAGGACAACCTTC. Its protein product is CASSYTERDRTTF.

The chain is built from TRBV5-1 and TRBJ2-6; 9 nucleotides agree with TRBD1. V shed 3 bases and J 0 bases; nucleotides not matched to a gene: 10. CDR3 size: 19 residues. In germline, CDR1 is SGHRS, CDR2 YFSETQ. The CDR3 spells CASSSSPQTGGSGANVLTF. In DNA form, the CDR3 reads TGCGCCAGCAGCTCCAGCCCACAGACAGGGGGCTCTGGGGCCAACGTCCTGACTTTC. Drawing the rest from reference TRBV5-1 and TRBJ2-6, the complete variable domain is KAGVTQTPRYLIKTRGQQVTLSCSPISGHRSVSWYQQTPGQGLQFLFEYFSETQRNKGNFPGRFSGRQFSNSRSEMNVSTLELGDSALYLCASSSSPQTGGSGANVLTFGAGSRLTVL.

The V and J genes are TRBV5-4 and TRBJ2-3; D is perhaps TRBD2 (5 bases). Germline V gives CDR1 SGHNT, CDR2 YYREEE (reference sequence). Trimming pared 3 bases from V and 4 bases from J, leaving 18 bases between. The CDR3 extends over 16 amino acids. Written as DNA, the CDR3 is TGTGCCAGCAGCTATGGACGCGCCCGCGGGTCAGATACGCAGTATTTT. This sequence encodes CASSYGRARGSDTQYF.

This clone was recorded a few times. The chain joins TRBV2 to TRBJ2-7; 7 bases line up with TRBD1. Trimming took 1 base from V and 1 from J; bases not matched to a gene: 1. The CDR3 sequence is 14 residues long. Germline assignment: CDR1 SNHLY and CDR2 FYNNEI. CDR3 in amino acids: CASSEVTGSYEQYF. The CDR3 coding sequence is TGTGCCAGCAGTGAAGTGACAGGGTCCTACGAGCAGTACTTC.

The gene calls are TRBV7-8 and TRBJ1-2; 7 bases match TRBD1. The CDR3 contains 15 residues. Germline CDR1 SGHVS, CDR2 FQNEAQ. The V segment lost 5 bases and the J segment 0 bases; nucleotides outside the gene matches: 6. CDR3 in DNA: TGTGCCAGCAGCCTCGTGACAGGGCCTAACTATGGCTACACCTTC. Its protein is CASSLVTGPNYGYTF.

The rearrangement links TRBV2 to TRBJ2-3; D possibly corresponds to TRBD2 (5 bases). This CDR3 comprises 14 residues. The germline gives CDR1 SNHLY, CDR2 FYNNEI. Trimming left V 2 bases short and J 4 bases short, with 10 bases between. CDR3 in DNA: TGTGCCAGCAGTGAATCGGGGAAAGCAGATACGCAGTATTTT. This sequence encodes CASSESGKADTQYF.

The sample holds one count of this clone. The chain couples TRBV7-2 to TRBJ2-1, with TRBD2 identical over 11 bases. The CDR3 spans 15 residues. Germline CDR1 and CDR2: SGHTA and FQGNSA. J was trimmed by 8 bases and V by 7 bases; bases with no gene match: 10. The CDR3 DNA reads as TGTGCCAGCACTATAGCGGGGGGGGTGGCCGATGAGCAGTTCTTC. Translated, it gives CASTIAGGVADEQFF. Looking up the rest from reference TRBV7-2 and TRBJ2-1 gives the full variable domain: GAGVSQSPSNKVTEKGKDVELRCDPISGHTALYWYRQSLGQGLEFLIYFQGNSAPDKSGLPSDRFSAERTGGSVSTLTIQRTQQEDSAVYLCASTIAGGVADEQFFGPGTRLTVL.

The rearrangement uses TRBV2 and TRBJ1-1; D not resolved. V shed 1 base and J shed 8 bases, with 8 bases lying between them. The CDR3 contains 12 residues. Germline-derived CDR1 and CDR2 are SNHLY and FYNNEI. CDR3 bases: TGTGCCAGCAGTGAAGGGGGAGCAGAAGCTTTCTTT. It is translated as CASSEGGAEAFF.

This clone was seen a few times. The gene calls are TRBV6-1 and TRBJ2-5; D not resolved. The CDR3 has 12 amino acids. The ends were cut back, 2 bases at V and 7 bases at J, with 8 bases in the middle. The germline gives CDR1 MNHNS, CDR2 SASEGT. The CDR3 here is CASSEPPGTQYF. The CDR3 DNA reads TGTGCCAGCAGTGAACCTCCAGGGACCCAGTACTTC.

The chain joins TRBV18 to TRBJ2-7; tentatively, D is TRBD2 (5 bases). The germline V and J ends were trimmed by 2 bases and 7 bases, with 18 bases remaining between them. This CDR3 is built from 15 residues. Germline V gives CDR1 KGHSH, CDR2 LQKENI. The CDR3 loop reads CASSPETPGKGEQYF. In DNA, the CDR3 is TGTGCCAGCTCACCAGAGACGCCCGGGAAGGGTGAGCAGTACTTC.

J is TRBJ1-4 and V is TRBV29-1; weak D call: TRBD1 (6 bases). Deletions cut 4 bases from V and 8 bases from J, with 11 bases between. The CDR3 contains 12 residues. Germline V gives CDR1 SQVTM, CDR2 ANQGSEA. The CDR3 reads CSVGQAVEKLFF. CDR3 DNA sequence: TGCAGCGTTGGACAGGCAGTGGAAAAACTGTTTTTT.

This clone was found a few times. The chain employs TRBV4-1 and TRBJ1-2; no clear D. This CDR3 has 17 amino acids. Germline CDR1 is MGHRA and CDR2 is YSYEKL. Trimming pared 0 bases from V and 4 bases from J, leaving 18 bases between. CDR3 bases: TGCGCCAGCAGCCAAGACTACGCGAGAAGAGTGAGCTATGGCTACACCTTC. Protein product: CASSQDYARRVSYGYTF.

The gene calls are TRBV11-3 and TRBJ2-1; 10 bases line up with TRBD2. The length of the CDR3 is 16 residues. In germline, CDR1 is SGHNT, CDR2 YENEEA. Trimming cost V 4 bases and J 4 bases; bases outside gene matches: 7. CDR3 amino acids: CASSSAPAGGYNEQFF. The DNA for the CDR3 is TGTGCCAGCAGCTCCGCCCCAGCGGGGGGGTACAATGAGCAGTTCTTC.

The chain carries TRBV7-9 and TRBJ1-2; perhaps TRBD1 as D (5 bases). The CDR3 extends over 14 amino acids. V shed 2 bases and J shed 8 bases, with 15 bases lying between them. From germline, CDR1 is SEHNR and CDR2 FQNEAQ (reference sequence). CDR3 sequence: CASSLSPQVDGYTF. CDR3 bases: TGTGCCAGCAGCTTATCCCCACAGGTGGACGGCTACACCTTC.

Here the CDR3 reads CAISNLNTEAFF. The CDR3 nucleotides read TGTGCCATCAGCAATCTAAACACTGAAGCTTTCTTT. This rearrangement joins TRBV10-3 to TRBJ1-1; D ambiguous. The CDR3 covers 12 residues. Trimming shortened V by 6 bases and J by 2 bases, and 7 bases separated the two germline ends. The germline V gene encodes CDR1 ENHRY and CDR2 SYGVKD.

A few counts support this clone. The rearrangement joins TRBV5-4 to TRBJ1-1; no clear D. The V gene lost 1 base and the J gene lost 5 bases, with 15 bases spanning the gap. Germline V gene sequence: CDR1 SGHNT, CDR2 YYREEE (reference sequence). This CDR3 spans 15 amino acids. The DNA for the CDR3 is TGTGCCAGCAGCTTGTCCGGGTGGAGGGAAACTGAAGCTTTCTTT. Its translation: CASSLSGWRETEAFF.

J is TRBJ1-4 and V is TRBV7-9, with 7 bases aligning to TRBD1. Germline V gene data show CDR1 as SEHNR and CDR2 as FQNEAQ (reference sequence). Unmatched junction bases numbered 6, after V lost 5 bases and J lost 3 bases. This CDR3 contains 15 residues. This chain's CDR3 is CASSDTGDANEKLFF. CDR3 nucleotide sequence: TGTGCCAGCAGCGATACAGGGGATGCTAATGAAAAACTGTTTTTT.

In its sample, this clone was seen a few times. The rearrangement joins TRBV11-2 to TRBJ2-2; 7 positions agree with TRBD1. The germline CDR1 and CDR2 sequences are SGHAT and FQNNGV. This CDR3 contains 15 residues. V shed 1 base and J 6 bases; nucleotides not matched to a gene: 5. Written as DNA, the CDR3 is TGTGCCAGCAGCTTAGTCCCCGGACAGGCCGGGGAGCTGTTTTTT. It yields the protein CASSLVPGQAGELFF.

The J gene is TRBJ2-7, the V gene TRBV9; 9 bases align to TRBD1. J gave up 4 bases and V 4 bases, and 9 bases lay outside the gene matches. The CDR3 length is 15 residues. CDR1 is SGDLS, CDR2 YYNGEE, per germline. DNA of the CDR3: TGTGCCAGCAGCCTCACCGGGACAGGGACTTACGAGCAGTACTTC. This encodes CASSLTGTGTYEQYF.

This sequence joins TRBV9 and TRBJ2-7, with D perhaps matching TRBD2 (6 bases). CDR3 length: 14 residues. The germline V gene encodes CDR1 SGDLS and CDR2 YYNGEE. Trimming took 0 bases from V and 3 from J, leaving 10 bases between them. CDR3 nucleotides: TGTGCCAGCAGCGTAGGGATGGGACTCTACGAGCAGTACTTC. This encodes CASSVGMGLYEQYF. The entire variable domain, with the rest obtained from reference TRBV9 and TRBJ2-7, is as follows: DSGVTQTPKHLITATGQRVTLRCSPRSGDLSVYWYQQSLDQGLQFLIQYYNGEERAKGNILERFSAQQFPDLHSELNLSSLELGDSALYFCASSVGMGLYEQYFGPGTRLTVT.

The chain couples TRBV6-6 to TRBJ1-5, with a possible D match to TRBD1 (6 bases). CDR1 is MNHNY, CDR2 SVGAGI, per germline (reference sequence). V was cut by 6 bases and J by 0 bases, with 12 bases left in between. The CDR3 extends over 15 amino acids. The CDR3 nucleotides are TGTGCCAGCAGCCCTAGGGGGTTTAGCAATCAGCCCCAGCATTTT. Its translation is CASSPRGFSNQPQHF.

The gene calls are TRBV5-5 and TRBJ2-1, with 12 bases identical to TRBD2. There are 14 residues in the CDR3. Germline V gene sequence: CDR1 SGHKS, CDR2 YYEKEE (reference sequence). Trimming removed 4 bases from V and 10 bases from J; junction bases left unmatched: 6. The CDR3 nucleotides read TGTGCCAGCAGCCTCCTGACTAGCGGGGGCGAGCAGTTCTTC. It codes for CASSLLTSGGEQFF.

The rearrangement links TRBV7-9 to TRBJ1-1, with 7 bases lining up with TRBD1. Germline V lookup: CDR1 SEHNR, CDR2 FQNEAQ (reference sequence). This CDR3 is 12 amino acids long. V was pared by 5 bases and J by 7 bases, with 4 bases of the junction left unmatched. The CDR3 here is CASSTRQGEAFF. CDR3 sequence (DNA): TGTGCCAGCAGCACCAGACAGGGTGAAGCTTTCTTT.